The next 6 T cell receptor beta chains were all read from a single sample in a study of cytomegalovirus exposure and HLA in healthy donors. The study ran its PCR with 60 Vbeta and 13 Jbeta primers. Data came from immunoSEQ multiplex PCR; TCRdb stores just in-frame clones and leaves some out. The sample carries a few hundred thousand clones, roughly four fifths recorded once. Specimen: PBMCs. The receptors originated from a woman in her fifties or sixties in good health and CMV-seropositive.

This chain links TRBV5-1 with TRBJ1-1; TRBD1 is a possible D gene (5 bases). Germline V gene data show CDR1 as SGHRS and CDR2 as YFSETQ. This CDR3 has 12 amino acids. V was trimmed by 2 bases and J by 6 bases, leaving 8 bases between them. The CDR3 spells CASSFSGPEAFF. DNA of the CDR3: TGCGCCAGCAGCTTTTCAGGGCCTGAAGCTTTCTTT.

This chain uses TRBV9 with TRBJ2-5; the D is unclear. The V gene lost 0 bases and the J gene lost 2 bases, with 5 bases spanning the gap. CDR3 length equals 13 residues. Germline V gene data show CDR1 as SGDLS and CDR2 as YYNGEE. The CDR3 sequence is CASSVDRQETQYF. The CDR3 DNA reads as TGTGCCAGCAGCGTAGACAGACAAGAGACCCAGTACTTC.

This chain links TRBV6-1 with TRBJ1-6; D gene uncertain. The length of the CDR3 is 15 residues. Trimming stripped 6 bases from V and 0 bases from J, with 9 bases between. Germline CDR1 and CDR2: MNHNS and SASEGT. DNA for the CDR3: TGTGCCAGCAGGTTGGGGAGCTCCTATAATTCACCCCTCCACTTT. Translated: CASRLGSSYNSPLHF.

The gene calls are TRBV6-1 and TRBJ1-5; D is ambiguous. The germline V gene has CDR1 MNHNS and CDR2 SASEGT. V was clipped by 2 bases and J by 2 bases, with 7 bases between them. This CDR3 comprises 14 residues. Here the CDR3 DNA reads TGTGCCAGCAGTGAACGCCCGGGCAATCAGCCCCAGCATTTT. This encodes CASSERPGNQPQHF.

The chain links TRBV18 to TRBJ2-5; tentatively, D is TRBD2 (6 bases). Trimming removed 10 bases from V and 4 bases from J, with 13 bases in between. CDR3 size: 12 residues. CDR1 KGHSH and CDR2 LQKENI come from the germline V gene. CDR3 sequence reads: CATTGEGETQYF. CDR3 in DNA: TGTGCCACTACGGGAGAGGGAGAGACCCAGTACTTC.

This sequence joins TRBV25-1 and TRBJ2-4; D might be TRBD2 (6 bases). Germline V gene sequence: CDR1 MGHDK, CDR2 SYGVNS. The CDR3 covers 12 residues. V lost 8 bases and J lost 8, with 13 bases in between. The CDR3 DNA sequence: TGTGCCAGCGCTCTAGCGAAAGACATTCAGTACTTC. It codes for CASALAKDIQYF.